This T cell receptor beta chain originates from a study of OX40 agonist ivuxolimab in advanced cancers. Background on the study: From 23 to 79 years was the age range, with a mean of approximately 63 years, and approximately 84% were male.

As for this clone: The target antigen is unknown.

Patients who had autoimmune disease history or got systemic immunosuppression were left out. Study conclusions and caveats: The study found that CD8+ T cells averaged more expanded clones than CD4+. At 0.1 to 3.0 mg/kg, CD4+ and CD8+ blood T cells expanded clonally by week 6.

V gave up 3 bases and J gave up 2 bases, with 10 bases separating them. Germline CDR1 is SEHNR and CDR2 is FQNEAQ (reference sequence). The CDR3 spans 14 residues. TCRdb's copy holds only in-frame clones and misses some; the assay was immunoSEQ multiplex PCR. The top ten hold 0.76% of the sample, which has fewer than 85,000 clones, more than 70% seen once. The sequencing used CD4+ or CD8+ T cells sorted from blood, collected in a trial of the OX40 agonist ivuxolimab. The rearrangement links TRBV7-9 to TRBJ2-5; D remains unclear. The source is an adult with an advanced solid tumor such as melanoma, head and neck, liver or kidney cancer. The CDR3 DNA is TGTGCCAGCAGCTTCCTCCTCGGGCAAGAGACCCAGTACTTC. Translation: CASSFLLGQETQYF.